This T cell receptor (beta chain) was obtained from a study of cytomegalovirus exposure and HLA in healthy donors. Regarding the study as a whole: Sequencing depth across donors, presence/absence analyses assumed, was roughly uniform. What a later analysis showed was that several of the most significant clusters appeared linked to common viral pathogens. Being productive about 87% or about 30% of the time was typical of most TCR beta V segments in an earlier analysis.

V lost 0 bases, J lost 9 bases, and 18 bases lay in between. The CDR3 extends over 16 amino acids. CDR1 and CDR2 from the germline V gene are MGHRA and YSYEKL. This clone was observed a handful of times. The target antigen is unknown. Amplification used 60 Vbeta primers and 13 Jbeta primers. Profiled with immunoSEQ multiplex PCR; TCRdb holds only in-frame clones, not every one. In the table there are 100,000 or so clones, roughly three quarters of which are singletons. Nominally healthy donors provided the samples, though records likely missed some immune exposures. The sequence came from a man aged 25-45 years in good health and CMV-seronegative. This chain connects TRBV4-1 to TRBJ2-1; weak D call: TRBD2 (5 bases). The source material was PBMCs. The chain's CDR3 is CASSQDGYQERGEQFF. CDR3 nucleotides: TGCGCCAGCAGCCAAGATGGCTATCAGGAACGGGGTGAGCAGTTCTTC.